The rows below give T cell receptor beta chains drawn from one sample of a study of OX40 agonist ivuxolimab in advanced cancers. Sequencing used immunoSEQ multiplex PCR; TCRdb keeps in-frame clones, though not all of them. Of some 80,000 clones in the sample, 80% to 90% are singletons; the top ten hold around 25%. Specimen: CD4+ or CD8+ T cells sorted from blood, collected in a trial of the OX40 agonist ivuxolimab. These receptors all stem from an adult with an advanced solid tumor such as melanoma, head and neck, liver or kidney cancer. CDR3s include the opening cysteine and the closing phenylalanine or tryptophan. Fields, in order: J gene, CDR3 length, D gene, V gene, clone size, CDR3 protein, CDR3 DNA. A D gene is named only where the DNA matches it firmly. Not every row has a clone size; where given, it reads once, few, many or a size class.

TRBJ2-5	18	TRBD2	TRBV7-8	-	CASSLARAGTSGVETQYF	TGTGCCAGCAGCTTAGCTCGCGCCGGGACTAGCGGGGTGGAGACCCAGTACTTC
TRBJ2-5	13	TRBD2	TRBV10-3	-	CAVTSGGQETQYF	TGTGCCGTTACTAGCGGGGGGCAAGAGACCCAGTACTTC
TRBJ1-2	16	TRBD1	TRBV9	few	CASSVGQGVSGSGYTF	TGTGCCAGCAGTGTGGGACAGGGAGTATCAGGTAGTGGCTACACCTTC
TRBJ2-5	14	-	TRBV6-1	-	CASSLYDPQETQYF	TGTGCCAGCAGTCTTTACGACCCCCAAGAGACCCAGTACTTC
TRBJ1-3	18	-	TRBV9	-	CASSVRASYRDSGNTIYF	TGTGCCAGCAGCGTAAGGGCTTCTTACAGGGACTCTGGAAACACCATATATTTT
TRBJ1-1	12	-	TRBV28	-	CASSGNGGEAFF	TGTGCCAGCAGTGGCAATGGGGGCGAAGCTTTCTTT
TRBJ2-1	18	TRBD2	TRBV11-3	-	CASSPLAGGRGLYNEQFF	TGTGCCAGCAGCCCCCTAGCGGGGGGACGGGGGCTTTACAATGAGCAGTTCTTC
TRBJ2-2	16	TRBD1	TRBV19	-	CASRGTGRHNTGELFF	TGTGCCAGTAGAGGGACAGGCAGGCACAACACCGGGGAGCTGTTTTTT
TRBJ2-1	14	-	TRBV19	-	CASSITNRGNEQFF	TGTGCCAGTAGTATAACTAATAGGGGTAATGAGCAGTTCTTC
TRBJ1-5	16	TRBD1	TRBV5-8	-	CASTFRTGASNQPQHF	TGTGCCAGCACCTTCCGGACAGGGGCTTCCAATCAGCCCCAGCATTTT
TRBJ1-1	14	TRBD1	TRBV10-3	-	CAATTPGTATEAFF	TGTGCCGCCACTACACCAGGGACAGCCACTGAAGCTTTCTTT
TRBJ2-5	11	-	TRBV7-2	-	CASSLAETQYF	TGTGCCAGCAGCTTAGCAGAGACCCAGTACTTC
TRBJ2-7	17	TRBD1	TRBV4-3	once	CASSQKPGTGITYEQYF	TGCGCCAGCAGCCAGAAACCTGGGACAGGGATCACCTACGAGCAGTACTTC
TRBJ2-4	16	-	TRBV12-5	-	CASGWGEVGAKNIQYF	TGTGCTAGTGGGTGGGGCGAGGTGGGAGCCAAAAACATTCAGTACTTC
TRBJ2-2	14	-	TRBV6-5	few	CASSYLAFTGELFF	TGTGCCAGCAGTTACTTAGCCTTCACCGGGGAGCTGTTTTTT
TRBJ1-3	16	-	TRBV14	once	CASSQGYPSSGNTIYF	TGTGCCAGCAGCCAAGGATATCCATCCTCTGGAAACACCATATATTTT
TRBJ1-6	16	TRBD1	TRBV7-2	once	CASSISGQWVDSPLHF	TGTGCCAGCAGCATTTCGGGACAGTGGGTTGATTCACCCCTCCACTTT
TRBJ2-5	14	TRBD2	TRBV6-1	-	CASIRSLAEETQYF	TGTGCCAGCATTCGCTCTCTAGCGGAAGAGACCCAGTACTTC
TRBJ1-1	17	-	TRBV19	-	CASRPLVGAGQNTEAFF	TGTGCCAGTAGACCCCTTGTAGGGGCGGGACAGAACACTGAAGCTTTCTTT
TRBJ2-1	15	TRBD1	TRBV6-1	-	CASSVATGVFNEQFF	TGTGCCAGCAGTGTAGCGACAGGGGTATTCAATGAGCAGTTCTTC
TRBJ1-5	14	TRBD1	TRBV9	-	CASSVSGGDQPQHF	TGTGCCAGCAGCGTCTCAGGGGGCGATCAGCCCCAGCATTTT
TRBJ2-3	15	TRBD2	TRBV19	-	CASSIDGGRTDTQYF	TGTGCCAGTAGTATAGATGGCGGGAGGACAGATACGCAGTATTTT
TRBJ1-5	14	TRBD1	TRBV5-8	few	CASSLRDRDGPQHF	TGTGCCAGCAGCTTGAGGGACAGGGACGGGCCCCAGCATTTT
TRBJ1-2	15	TRBD1	TRBV19	once	CASSIARDSSGGYTF	TGTGCCAGTAGTATAGCTCGGGACAGTTCGGGAGGCTACACCTTC
TRBJ1-2	14	TRBD1	TRBV30	-	CAWSEKGAGYGYTF	TGTGCCTGGAGTGAAAAGGGGGCTGGCTATGGCTACACCTTC
TRBJ1-4	16	TRBD1	TRBV7-9	few	CASSQILTGSEEKLFF	TGTGCCAGCAGCCAAATCCTGACAGGGTCGGAGGAAAAACTGTTTTTT
TRBJ1-1	14	-	TRBV19	-	CASSAEEVRTEAFF	TGTGCCAGTAGCGCCGAGGAGGTACGCACTGAAGCTTTCTTT
TRBJ2-1	14	-	TRBV10-1	-	CASSGGTQYNEQFF	TGCGCCAGCAGTGGCGGGACCCAGTACAATGAGCAGTTCTTC
TRBJ2-5	11	-	TRBV11-2	-	CASTPRETQYF	TGTGCCAGCACCCCCCGGGAGACCCAGTACTTC
TRBJ2-7	16	TRBD2	TRBV5-1	-	CASSLGATSGTYEQYF	TGCGCCAGCAGCTTGGGGGCGACTAGCGGGACCTACGAGCAGTACTTC
TRBJ2-7	15	-	TRBV10-3	-	CAISESFRRGYEQYF	TGTGCCATCAGTGAGTCTTTTCGCAGGGGCTACGAGCAGTACTTC
TRBJ2-7	15	TRBD2	TRBV5-8	-	CASRSPGGGRYEQYF	TGTGCCAGCAGGTCCCCCGGGGGGGGCCGCTACGAGCAGTACTTC
TRBJ2-5	14	TRBD2	TRBV7-8	-	CASSLLLAGETQYF	TGTGCCAGCAGCTTACTTCTAGCGGGAGAGACCCAGTACTTC
TRBJ2-2	16	-	TRBV19	-	CASSIKGSRDIGELFF	TGTGCCAGTAGTATTAAGGGGTCCAGGGACATCGGGGAGCTGTTTTTT
TRBJ2-7	14	-	TRBV23-1	-	CASRKNRDRAEQYF	TGCGCCAGCAGGAAAAACAGGGACCGCGCCGAGCAGTACTTC
TRBJ2-5	14	-	TRBV5-4	-	CASSLFGGKETQYF	TGTGCCAGCAGCTTGTTCGGCGGGAAAGAGACCCAGTACTTC
TRBJ2-3	16	TRBD2	TRBV11-3	-	CASSRGTSGRTDTQYF	TGTGCCAGCAGCCGCGGGACTAGCGGGAGAACAGATACGCAGTATTTT
TRBJ1-3	14	-	TRBV27	-	CASSPAGAFDTIYF	TGTGCCAGCAGTCCCGCAGGGGCTTTCGACACCATATATTTT
TRBJ2-7	14	-	TRBV7-2	once	CASSSALGGYEQYF	TGTGCCAGCAGCTCGGCCCTAGGTGGCTACGAGCAGTACTTC
TRBJ1-3	18	-	TRBV18	-	CASSPGQGGIRSGNTIYF	TGTGCCAGCTCACCCGGGCAGGGAGGCATCCGCTCTGGAAACACCATATATTTT
TRBJ1-2	16	-	TRBV4-3	-	CASSQGRNGGLEGYTF	TGCGCCAGCAGCCAAGGAAGAAACGGGGGTCTTGAGGGCTACACCTTC
TRBJ2-7	14	-	TRBV7-9	-	CASSLMGGADEQYF	TGTGCCAGCAGCTTAATGGGGGGCGCGGACGAGCAGTACTTC
TRBJ2-7	13	-	TRBV2	-	CASSEEVRDEQYF	TGTGCCAGCAGTGAGGAGGTTAGGGACGAGCAGTACTTC
TRBJ1-6	15	-	TRBV2	-	CASRRVSSYNSPLHF	TGTGCCAGCAGAAGGGTCAGTTCCTATAATTCACCCCTCCACTTT
TRBJ1-1	16	-	TRBV18	once	CASSNERGPGSTEAFF	TGTGCCAGCTCAAATGAGCGGGGGCCAGGGAGCACTGAAGCTTTCTTT
TRBJ2-3	15	TRBD2	TRBV5-1	once	CASSLERERGDTQYF	TGCGCCAGCAGCTTGGAGCGGGAGCGGGGCGATACGCAGTATTTT
TRBJ2-1	17	-	TRBV10-3	-	CAISDGRGTGSRSEQFF	TGTGCCATCAGTGATGGTAGGGGAACGGGGTCGAGGAGCGAGCAGTTCTTC
TRBJ1-2	14	-	TRBV28	-	CASSLTYTNYGYTF	TGTGCCAGCAGTTTAACCTACACTAACTATGGCTACACCTTC
TRBJ2-2	15	-	TRBV7-2	-	CASSLRAVTTGELFF	TGTGCCAGCAGCTTAAGGGCAGTTACAACCGGGGAGCTGTTTTTT
TRBJ2-7	13	-	TRBV7-8	-	CASSLTGTYEQYF	TGTGCCAGCAGCCTTACAGGGACCTACGAGCAGTACTTC